Each of the 25 T cell receptor beta chains below was sequenced from the same sample in a study of T cells in Graves' hyperthyroidism and ophthalmopathy. TCR beta CDR3 sequences were amplified from RNA transcripts. RT-PCR in the first round (using the HTBI primer set) targeted the TCR CDR3. TCRdb used MiXCR to reprocess the multiplex PCR reads, holding one entry per CDR3 protein. The table shows approximately 610,000 distinct CDR3 sequences, with roughly 15% occurring only once. The specimen was blood. All receptors derive from a woman between 35 and 50 years old with Graves' ophthalmopathy.

The rearrangement uses TRBV10-3 and TRBJ2-5, with a tentative D call TRBD1 (6 bases). In germline, CDR1 is ENHRY, CDR2 SYGVKD. This CDR3 has 17 amino acids. V shed 0 bases and J shed 2 bases, with 16 bases lying between them. CDR3 DNA: TGTGCCATCAGTGAGTCGACAGGTGGGTTCCAACAAGAGACCCAGTACTTC. It specifies CAISESTGGFQQETQYF.

This clonotype appeared many times. The chain links TRBV29-1 to TRBJ1-1; 8 bases match TRBD1. This CDR3 is 13 amino acids long. Unmatched junction bases numbered 3, after V lost 6 bases and J lost 0 bases. From germline, CDR1 is SQVTM and CDR2 ANQGSEA. The CDR3 region is CSVVTGVNTEAFF. CDR3 nucleotide sequence: TGCAGCGTAGTGACAGGGGTGAACACTGAAGCTTTCTTT.

This clonotype was recorded a few times. The chain carries TRBV20-1 and TRBJ2-7, with 15 bases matching TRBD2. V trimming: 6 bases; J trimming: 7 bases; junction bases outside the gene matches: 7. Germline V gives CDR1 DFQATT, CDR2 SNEGSKA (reference sequence). The CDR3 has 14 residues. This CDR3 is CSAAGLAGGFEQYF. The DNA of the CDR3 is TGCAGTGCGGCGGGACTAGCGGGAGGTTTTGAGCAGTACTTC.

This clonotype was seen ten or more times. The chain combines TRBV5-1 with TRBJ2-4; 8 bases are shared with TRBD2. With 6 bases clipped from V and 3 bases from J, the junction kept 8 bases outside the gene matches. The CDR3 runs to 15 residues. Germline CDR1 and CDR2: SGHRS and YFSETQ. The CDR3 nucleotides are TGCGCCAGCACCGGGGGGGGGGCCGGCAAAAACATTCAGTACTTC. This encodes CASTGGGAGKNIQYF.

The J gene is TRBJ1-2, the V gene TRBV12-3 or TRBV12-4; 7 bases align to TRBD1. Trimming at V came to 4 bases and at J to 4 bases, leaving 15 bases not matched to a gene. This CDR3 region has 17 residues. The DNA for the CDR3 is TGTGCCAGCAGTTCGTCGACAGGGATAATTCTGCGCTATGGCTACACCTTC. It encodes CASSSSTGIILRYGYTF.

This clonotype showed up many times. The rearrangement joins TRBV2 to TRBJ2-2; no definite D call. CDR1 and CDR2 (germline): SNHLY, FYNNEI. The CDR3 covers 15 residues. With 7 bases removed from V and 2 bases from J, the gap between germline ends came to 14 bases. The chain's CDR3 is CASTSIDTNTGELFF. In DNA, the CDR3 is TGTGCCAGCACTTCCATCGACACAAACACCGGGGAGCTGTTTTTT.

This clonotype was observed many times. CDR3 in DNA: TGTGCCAGCAGTACCCCCGGGACTAGCGGGACCCACGAGCAGTACTTC. Protein sequence: CASSTPGTSGTHEQYF. V and J are TRBV6-2 or TRBV6-3 and TRBJ2-7, with TRBD2 matching over 13 bases. Germline values: CDR1 MNHEY, CDR2 SVGEGT. V shed 5 bases and J 5 bases; nucleotides not matched to a gene: 9. This CDR3 region has 16 residues.

Of note for this clonotype: Possible read error: a much larger clone is one base away. The chain links TRBV6-5 to TRBJ1-1; D gene unclear. This CDR3 region has 13 residues. Trimming took off 4 bases at V and 5 bases at J, with 11 bases between the two ends. The germline V gene has CDR1 MNHEY and CDR2 SVGAGI. The CDR3 protein is CASSLVHETEAFF. In DNA, the CDR3 is TGTGCCAGCAGTTTGGTCCATGAGACTGAAGCTTTCTTT.

This clonotype was seen ten or more times. The rearrangement links TRBV20-1 to TRBJ1-2, with D unresolved. V was pared by 2 bases and J by 4 bases, with 11 bases between. The CDR3 has 13 amino acids. The germline CDR1 and CDR2 sequences are DFQATT and SNEGSKA (reference sequence). CDR3 sequence (DNA): TGCAGTGCTAGACCAGTGGTGGGCTATGGCTACACCTTC. Protein: CSARPVVGYGYTF.

This clonotype was counted at least ten times. The rearrangement joins TRBV29-1 to TRBJ1-5, with 9 bases aligning to TRBD1. CDR3 length: 13 amino acids. CDR1 is SQVTM and CDR2 is ANQGSEA in the germline V gene. After removal of 5 bases from V and 4 bases from J, the junction contained 3 bases not matched to a gene. The DNA of the CDR3 is TGCAGCGTTTTGGACAGGGGAAATCAGCCCCAGCATTTT. This translates into CSVLDRGNQPQHF.

This clonotype was observed at least ten times. V and J are TRBV19 and TRBJ2-7; D is unclear. Trimming took off 3 bases at V and 1 base at J, with 10 bases between the two ends. Germline lookup yields CDR1 LNHDA and CDR2 SQIVND (reference sequence). The CDR3 covers 14 residues. CDR3 residues: CASSIGVGSYEQYF. In nucleotides, the CDR3 is TGTGCCAGTAGTATTGGGGTAGGTTCCTACGAGCAGTACTTC.

This clonotype has ten or more counts. The rearrangement joins TRBV30 to TRBJ2-2; 15 bases agree with TRBD2. Per germline, CDR1 GTSNPN and CDR2 SVGIG (reference sequence). The CDR3 is made up of 16 amino acids. The J segment lost 6 bases and the V segment lost 4 bases, leaving 6 bases of the junction unmatched. The CDR3 DNA reads TGTGCCTGGACTGAGGGACTAGCGGGAGGTGCCGGGGAGCTGTTTTTT. Translating gives CAWTEGLAGGAGELFF.

Details on this clonotype: This may come from a read error, since a much larger clone is one base off. This chain uses TRBV28 with TRBJ2-2; the D is unclear. Germline loops: CDR1 MDHEN, CDR2 SYDVKM. CDR3 length: 14 residues. Trimming removed 8 bases at V and 8 bases at J, with 18 bases between. CDR3 amino acids: CASGRRLTPGELFF. CDR3 nucleotide sequence: TGTGCCAGCGGACGGCGCCTAACACCGGGGGAGCTGTTTTTT.

The rearrangement joins TRBV28 to TRBJ1-2; a possible D gene is TRBD1 (6 bases). V lost 4 bases to trimming and J lost 8 bases, with 17 bases between them. CDR1 and CDR2 (germline): MDHEN, SYDVKM. The CDR3 consists of 14 residues. The CDR3 DNA is TGTGCCAGCAGTTCGACAGGCTCCCTTACCGGCTACACCTTC. It codes for CASSSTGSLTGYTF.

This clonotype has only one observation. The chain couples TRBV15 to TRBJ1-2; possible D gene TRBD1, 5 bases. Trimming took 3 bases from V and 4 from J, leaving 15 bases between them. Per the germline V gene, CDR1 is LNHNV and CDR2 is YYDKDF (reference sequence). This CDR3 spans 15 amino acids. CDR3 DNA sequence: TGTGCCACCAGCAGCGGGACCCTGGTTGGCTATGGCTACACCTTC. This translates into CATSSGTLVGYGYTF.

This clonotype was recorded many times. The V gene is TRBV6-2 or TRBV6-3, the J gene TRBJ2-2; 8 bases are shared with TRBD1. The CDR3 has 14 residues. Germline CDR1 is MNHEY and CDR2 is SVGEGT. J lost 3 bases, V lost 5 bases, and 2 bases had no gene match. CDR3 DNA: TGTGCCAGCAGTCAGGGGGCTTACACCGGGGAGCTGTTTTTT. This codes for CASSQGAYTGELFF.

This clonotype showed up just a few times. The chain combines TRBV28 with TRBJ2-4; possibly TRBD2 for D (5 bases). Germline assignment: CDR1 MDHEN and CDR2 SYDVKM. This CDR3 has 15 amino acids. Trimming removed 3 bases at V and 0 bases at J, with 9 bases between. For the CDR3, the DNA is TGTGCCAGCAGTTTCGTGGGGAGAGCCAAAAACATTCAGTACTTC. This sequence encodes CASSFVGRAKNIQYF.

This clonotype occurred many times. The gene calls are TRBV28 and TRBJ2-2, with 11 bases lining up with TRBD1. This CDR3 contains 16 residues. V was clipped by 8 bases and J by 3 bases; unmatched bases: 8. Germline lookup yields CDR1 MDHEN and CDR2 SYDVKM. The CDR3 DNA follows: TGTGCCAGCCTCGGACAGGGGGCTCAGGACACCGGGGAGCTGTTTTTT. Residues: CASLGQGAQDTGELFF.

This clonotype was seen at least ten times. This chain connects TRBV18 to TRBJ2-5; D is perhaps TRBD1 (6 bases). There are 18 residues in the CDR3. V shed 0 bases and J shed 0 bases, with 17 bases lying between them. The germline gives CDR1 KGHSH, CDR2 LQKENI. DNA for the CDR3: TGTGCCAGCTCACCACCGGGCAGGGGCTATTCGTACCAAGAGACCCAGTACTTC. It is translated as CASSPPGRGYSYQETQYF.

This clonotype was detected many times. The genes are TRBV6-5 and TRBJ1-5, with 9 bases that match TRBD1. The J segment lost 3 bases and the V segment lost 6 bases, leaving 6 bases of the junction unmatched. The CDR3 runs 15 residues. Germline-derived CDR1 and CDR2 are MNHEY and SVGAGI. The CDR3 DNA follows: TGTGCCAGCAGCTACGGACAGGGGACCAATCAGCCCCAGCATTTT. Translating gives CASSYGQGTNQPQHF.

This clonotype was seen only a few times. J is TRBJ2-3 and V is TRBV11-2, with 7 bases aligning to TRBD2. The V gene's germline CDR1 is SGHAT and CDR2 FQNNGV. CDR3 length: 17 residues. J lost 3 bases, V lost 7 bases, and 16 bases had no gene match. The CDR3 nucleotides are TGTGCCAGCACCCCAAGCCAAGGACTAGTGAGGACAGATACGCAGTATTTT. This sequence encodes CASTPSQGLVRTDTQYF. Combining the CDR3 with reference TRBV11-2 and TRBJ2-3 gives the whole variable domain EAGVAQSPRYKIIEKRQSVAFWCNPISGHATLYWYQQILGQGPKLLIQFQNNGVVDDSQLPKDRFSAERLKGVDSTLKIQPAKLEDSAVYLCASTPSQGLVRTDTQYFGPGTRLTVL.

This clonotype was recorded at least ten times. The chain employs TRBV7-3 and TRBJ2-7; either TRBD1 or TRBD2 may fit D (5 bases each). Per germline, CDR1 SGHTA and CDR2 FQGTGA. The CDR3 consists of 13 residues. Trimming left V 5 bases short and J 6 bases short, with 14 bases between. The chain's CDR3 is CASSQGREREQYF. Written as DNA, the CDR3 is TGTGCCAGCAGCCAGGGCAGGGAGCGCGAGCAGTACTTC.

This clonotype was picked up a small number of times. The chain couples TRBV5-6 to TRBJ2-5, with D perhaps TRBD1 or TRBD2 (5 bases each). This CDR3 region has 12 residues. V was cut by 6 bases and J by 6 bases, with 12 bases left in between. Germline CDR1 SGHDT, CDR2 YYEEEE. The CDR3 sequence is CASTLGAKTQYF. In DNA form, the CDR3 reads TGTGCCAGCACCCTCGGGGCCAAGACCCAGTACTTC.

This clonotype was detected a few times. The chain carries TRBV28 and TRBJ2-3; 7 nucleotides line up with TRBD2. Germline V gene data show CDR1 as MDHEN and CDR2 as SYDVKM. The CDR3 runs to 14 residues. The ends lost 5 bases at V and 6 bases at J; junction bases unmatched: 8. This CDR3 is CASSIGLGGDTQYF. The CDR3 nucleotides are TGTGCCAGCAGTATCGGACTAGGTGGGGATACGCAGTATTTT.

Ten or more counts support this clonotype. The DNA of the CDR3 is TGTGCCAGCAGTTTAGGACTAGCGGGAGTCTACGAGCAGTACTTC. Translating gives CASSLGLAGVYEQYF. The chain combines TRBV28 with TRBJ2-7, with TRBD2 matching 13 bases. The CDR3 covers 15 residues. Germline CDR1 and CDR2: MDHEN and SYDVKM. Germline trimming cut 2 bases from V and 3 bases from J; bases unmatched to any gene: 1.